This T cell receptor beta chain was sequenced in a study of spatial heterogeneity in lung cancer. V lost 7 bases and J 11 bases, leaving 21 bases between the germline ends. The germline V gene has CDR1 MDHEN and CDR2 SYDVKM. The length of the CDR3 is 13 residues. Using its own MiXCR run on the 5' RACE reads, TCRdb lists one record per CDR3 protein. This sample has 27,000 or so distinct CDR3 sequences, with roughly 5.7% found just once. Described time point: blood at routine non-recurrence follow-up after resection. Here the sequenced sample was PBMCs, taken at follow-up. The J gene is TRBJ2-7, the V gene TRBV28, with D maybe TRBD1 (6 bases). This receptor was taken from a female donor with early-stage non-small cell lung cancer. CDR3 in DNA: TGTGCCAGCACATCCCTACAGGGCAGGTCGGAGTACTTC. It is translated as CASTSLQGRSEYF.